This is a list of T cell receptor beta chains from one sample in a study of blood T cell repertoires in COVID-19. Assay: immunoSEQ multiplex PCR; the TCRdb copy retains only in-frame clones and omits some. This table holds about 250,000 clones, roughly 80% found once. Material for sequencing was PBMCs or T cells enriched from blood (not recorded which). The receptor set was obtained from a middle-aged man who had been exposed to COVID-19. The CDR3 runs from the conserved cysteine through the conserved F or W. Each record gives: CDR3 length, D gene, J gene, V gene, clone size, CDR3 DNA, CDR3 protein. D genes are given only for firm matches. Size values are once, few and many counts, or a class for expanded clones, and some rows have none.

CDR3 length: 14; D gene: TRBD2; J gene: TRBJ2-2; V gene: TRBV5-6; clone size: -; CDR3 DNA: TGTGCCAGCAGCTTTGGGAGGGGCACCGGGGAGCTGTTTTTT; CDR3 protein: CASSFGRGTGELFF
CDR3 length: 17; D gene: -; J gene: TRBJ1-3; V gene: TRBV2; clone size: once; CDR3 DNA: TGTGCCAGCAGGAAGGGGTTGGGATGGGTACTTGGAAACACCATATATTTT; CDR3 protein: CASRKGLGWVLGNTIYF
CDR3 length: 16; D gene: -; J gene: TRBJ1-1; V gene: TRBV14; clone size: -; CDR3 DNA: TGTGCCAGCAGCCAAGACACCCGCGGGATGAACACTGAAGCTTTCTTT; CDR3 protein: CASSQDTRGMNTEAFF
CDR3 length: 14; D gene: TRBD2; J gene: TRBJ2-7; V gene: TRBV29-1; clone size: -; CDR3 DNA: TGCAGCGTTCTTAGCGGGGGGAGCTCCTACGAGCAGTACTTC; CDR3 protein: CSVLSGGSSYEQYF
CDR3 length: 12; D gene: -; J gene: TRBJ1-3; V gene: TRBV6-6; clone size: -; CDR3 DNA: TGTGCCAGCGTAGGGGTTGGAAACACCATATATTTT; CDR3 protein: CASVGVGNTIYF
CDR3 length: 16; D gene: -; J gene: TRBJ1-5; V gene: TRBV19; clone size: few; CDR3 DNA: TGTGCCAGTTCGGTGAGTTGGGGGCTCCTTTTTCAGCCCCAGCATTTT; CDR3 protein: CASSVSWGLLFQPQHF
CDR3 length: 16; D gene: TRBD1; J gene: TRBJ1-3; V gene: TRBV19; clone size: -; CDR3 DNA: TGTGCCAGTAACGCCAAGCGCAGGACAGGGGGAAACACCATATATTTT; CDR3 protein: CASNAKRRTGGNTIYF
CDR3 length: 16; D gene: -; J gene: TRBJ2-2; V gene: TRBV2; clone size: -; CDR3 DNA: TGTGCCAGCATCGGGAGCTTGGCGGTTATGACCGGGGAGCTGTTTTTT; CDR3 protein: CASIGSLAVMTGELFF
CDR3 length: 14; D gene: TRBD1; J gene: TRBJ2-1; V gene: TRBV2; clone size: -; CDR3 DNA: TGTGCCAGCACCGGACAGGGCAACTACAATGAGCAGTTCTTC; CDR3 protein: CASTGQGNYNEQFF
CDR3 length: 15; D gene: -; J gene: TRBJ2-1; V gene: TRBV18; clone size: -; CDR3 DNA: TGTGCCAGCTCACTTGACTACTCCGGGGTTAATGAGCAGTTCTTC; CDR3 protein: CASSLDYSGVNEQFF
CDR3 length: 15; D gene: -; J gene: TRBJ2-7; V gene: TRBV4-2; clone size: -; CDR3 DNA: TGTGCCAGCAGCCAAATAGCGGACCCTTCCTACGAGCAGTACTTC; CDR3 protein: CASSQIADPSYEQYF
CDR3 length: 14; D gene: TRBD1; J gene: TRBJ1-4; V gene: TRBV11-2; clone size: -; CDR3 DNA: TGTGCCAGCAGCTTAGGGGACAGTGGTGAAAAACTGTTTTTT; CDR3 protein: CASSLGDSGEKLFF
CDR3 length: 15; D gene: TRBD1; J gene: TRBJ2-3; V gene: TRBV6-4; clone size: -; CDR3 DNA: TGTGCCAGCAGTGAAAACAGGGGCTTCACAGATACGCAGTATTTT; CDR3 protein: CASSENRGFTDTQYF
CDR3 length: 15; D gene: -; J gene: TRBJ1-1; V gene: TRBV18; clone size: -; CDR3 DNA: TGTGCCAGCTCACCTCTAGACAGCCAACCCGTTGAAGCTTTCTTT; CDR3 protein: CASSPLDSQPVEAFF
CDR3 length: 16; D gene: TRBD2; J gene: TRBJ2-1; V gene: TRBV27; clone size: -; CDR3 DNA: TGTGCCAGCAGTCGCCCCTCCGGGAGGGTCCACAATGAGCAGTTCTTC; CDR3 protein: CASSRPSGRVHNEQFF
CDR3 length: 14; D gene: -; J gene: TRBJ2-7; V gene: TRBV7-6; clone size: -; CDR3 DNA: TGTGCCAGCAGCTTAGTGCAGGGTTCCTACGAGCAGTACTTC; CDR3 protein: CASSLVQGSYEQYF
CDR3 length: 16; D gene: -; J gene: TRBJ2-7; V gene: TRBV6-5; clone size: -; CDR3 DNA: TGTGCCAGCAGTTATGGGGCAACACTAAGCTCCTACGAGCAGTACTTC; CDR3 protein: CASSYGATLSSYEQYF
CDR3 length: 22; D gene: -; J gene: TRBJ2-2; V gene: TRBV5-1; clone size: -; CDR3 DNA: TGCGCCAGCAGCTTATTAGTCTCGCGCGGGGGCCCTAATCGCCCGAACACCGGGGAGCTGTTTTTT; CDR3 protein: CASSLLVSRGGPNRPNTGELFF
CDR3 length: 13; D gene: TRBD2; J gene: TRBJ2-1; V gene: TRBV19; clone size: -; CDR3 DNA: TGTGCCAGTCGGGGGACTAGATACAATGAGCAGTTCTTC; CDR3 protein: CASRGTRYNEQFF
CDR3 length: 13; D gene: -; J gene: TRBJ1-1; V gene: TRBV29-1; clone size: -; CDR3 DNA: TGCAGCGTTGTTAGCGCCTTTAACACTGAAGCTTTCTTT; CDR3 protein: CSVVSAFNTEAFF
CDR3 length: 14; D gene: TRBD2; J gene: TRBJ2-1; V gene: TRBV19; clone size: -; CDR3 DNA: TGTGCCAGTGCCCCTAGCGGGGTTCCCAATGAGCAGTTCTTC; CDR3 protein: CASAPSGVPNEQFF
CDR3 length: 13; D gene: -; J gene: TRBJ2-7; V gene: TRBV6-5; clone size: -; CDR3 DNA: TGTGCCAGCAGTTCTACAGGGTTCTACGAGCAGTACTTC; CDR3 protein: CASSSTGFYEQYF
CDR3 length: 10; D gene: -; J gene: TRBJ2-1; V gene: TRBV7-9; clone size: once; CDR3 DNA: TGTGCCAGCAGCTTAGAAGTACTCATCTTC; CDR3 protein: CASSLEVLIF